Listed below are T cell receptor beta chains from one sample, sequenced in a study of blood T cell repertoires in COVID-19. This table comes from immunoSEQ multiplex PCR, and its TCRdb copy is limited to in-frame clones, with some not included. The sample lists around 42,000 clones, just under 80% occurring once. The material sequenced was peripheral blood. Source of these receptors: a man older than 75 with active or convalescent COVID-19. The CDR3 runs from the conserved cysteine through the conserved F or W.

v_call	j_call	cdr3_aa
TRBV19	TRBJ2-7	CASSIGTGTGNSYEQYF
TRBV4-1	TRBJ1-4	CASSQQGLGEKLFF
TRBV19	TRBJ1-6	CASTGLVDSPLHF
TRBV10-3	TRBJ2-1	CAISSLRGLDEQFF
TRBV7-9	TRBJ2-1	CASSSSPGTGISEGQFF
TRBV19	TRBJ2-3	CASRKAGRVDTQYF
TRBV7-2	TRBJ1-6	CASSFEDNSPLHF
TRBV30	TRBJ1-1	CAWDTGNTEAFF
TRBV7-9	TRBJ2-5	CASSLRGETQYF
TRBV14	TRBJ2-2	CASSQSNTGELFF
TRBV27	TRBJ2-3	CVSRDPDRTDTQYF
TRBV10-3	TRBJ2-7	CAISGYSGSYEQYF
TRBV10-1	TRBJ2-1	CASPRKAGEGEQFF
TRBV6-5	TRBJ1-5	CASKTGHLSNQPQHF
TRBV4-2	TRBJ1-2	CASSQERGQGFGYTF
TRBV19	TRBJ1-5	CASDSGTGGNQPQHF
TRBV4-3	TRBJ1-1	CASSQDYFGDTEAFF
TRBV7-8	TRBJ1-6	CASRAGDYNSPLHF
TRBV9	TRBJ2-1	CASSSLGLAASYNEQFF
TRBV14	TRBJ2-3	CASSQVVDTQYF
TRBV28	TRBJ2-7	CASSPSFGQYF
TRBV7-9	TRBJ1-6	CASSPTLESPLHF
TRBV7-9	TRBJ2-6	CASSSLGGAGANVLTF
TRBV9	TRBJ2-7	CASSGSGANSYEQYF
TRBV19	TRBJ2-5	CASSWRGVGETQYF
TRBV27	TRBJ2-7	CASSRTSGSSREQYF
TRBV7-2	TRBJ2-4	CASSSTSAHKNIQYF
TRBV7-2	TRBJ2-3	CASSLNTGGTDTQYF
TRBV6-5	TRBJ1-1	CASSPHSTLNTEAFF
TRBV7-9	TRBJ1-1	CASSLQGSYTEAFF
TRBV7-9	TRBJ1-4	CASSFGQGGEKLFF
TRBV7-7	TRBJ2-3	CASSDRDSGLDTQYF
TRBV28	TRBJ1-1	CASKGHGGTEVPEAFF
TRBV11-3	TRBJ2-2	CASSSDTGELFF
TRBV7-9	TRBJ1-5	CASSRDEGPQHF
TRBV7-2	TRBJ2-3	CASSPETGDTQYF
TRBV19	TRBJ1-1	CASSPTGGRGTEAFF